This is a list of T cell receptor beta chains from one sample in a study of control samples from healthy donors and cancer patients. TCRdb keeps only in-frame clones here, not all; method: immunoSEQ multiplex PCR. Of under 300,000 clones detected, roughly 87% appear once; the ten largest clones hold about an eighth. Sequenced sample: PBMCs. These receptors all stem from an older woman with lung cancer. The CDR3 runs from the conserved cysteine through the conserved F or W. D genes are given only for firm matches. Rows may omit the clone size; those that give it use once, few, many or a size class.

TRBV5-1	NA	TRBD2	TRBJ2-7	CASRGGLAGNYEQYF	TGCGCCAGCCGGGGTGGCTTAGCGGGGAACTACGAGCAGTACTTC
TRBV6-1	NA	NA	TRBJ1-5	CASSEFRGQPQHF	TGTGCCAGCAGTGAATTTAGGGGACAGCCCCAGCATTTT
TRBV11-2	NA	NA	TRBJ1-6	CASSLAPGLYNSPLHF	TGTGCCAGCAGCTTAGCCCCCGGCCTCTATAATTCACCCCTCCACTTT
TRBV7-6	NA	TRBD1	TRBJ1-5	CASSLDTGAGQPQHF	TGTGCCAGCAGCTTGGATACAGGGGCCGGTCAGCCCCAGCATTTT
TRBV5-1	NA	NA	TRBJ1-4	CASSPSPGTLYEKLFF	TGCGCCAGCAGCCCGTCTCCCGGGACGCTTTATGAAAAACTGTTTTTT
TRBV20-1	NA	NA	TRBJ1-5	CSASGLNSNQPQHF	TGCAGTGCTAGTGGCCTAAATAGCAATCAGCCCCAGCATTTT
TRBV5-6	many	NA	TRBJ1-1	CASSLQVLAEAFF	TGTGCCAGCAGCTTGCAGGTCTTGGCTGAAGCTTTCTTT
TRBV30	NA	TRBD2	TRBJ2-5	CAWTIAGGVETQYF	TGTGCCTGGACTATCGCGGGGGGGGTGGAGACCCAGTACTTC
TRBV2	NA	NA	TRBJ2-7	CASGPITYEQYF	TGTGCCAGCGGACCGATCACCTACGAGCAGTACTTC
TRBV19	NA	NA	TRBJ2-1	CASGSYNEQFF	TGTGCCAGTGGATCCTACAATGAGCAGTTCTTC
TRBV4-1	NA	NA	TRBJ2-7	CASSHRSEGYEQYF	TGCGCCAGCAGCCACCGTTCGGAGGGCTACGAGCAGTACTTC
TRBV27	few	NA	TRBJ2-1	CASSPNYNEQFF	TGTGCCAGCAGTCCCAACTACAATGAGCAGTTCTTC
TRBV28	NA	TRBD1	TRBJ1-2	CASSLNDRGRGYGYTF	TGTGCCAGCAGTCTCAACGACAGGGGCAGAGGCTATGGCTACACCTTC
TRBV5-1	NA	NA	TRBJ2-7	CASSLYESYEQYF	TGCGCCAGCAGCTTATACGAGTCCTACGAGCAGTACTTC
TRBV7-9	NA	TRBD1	TRBJ1-5	CASSSTGGNQPQHF	TGTGCCAGCAGCAGCACAGGGGGCAATCAGCCCCAGCATTTT
TRBV5-6	few	NA	TRBJ1-2	CASSLVSGGLGGYTF	TGTGCCAGCAGCTTGGTGTCAGGTGGGCTTGGTGGCTACACCTTC
TRBV3-1/TRBV3-2	few	TRBD2	TRBJ2-3	CASSQGRGGLIDTQYF	TGTGCCAGCAGCCAAGGACGGGGGGGCCTTATAGATACGCAGTATTTT
TRBV7-8	few	NA	TRBJ1-6	CASSVSGRPGAISPLHF	TGTGCCAGCAGCGTCTCCGGACGGCCCGGCGCAATTTCACCCCTCCACTTT
TRBV9	NA	NA	TRBJ2-7	CASSVETEQYF	TGTGCCAGCAGCGTAGAGACCGAGCAGTACTTC
TRBV9	once	TRBD2	TRBJ2-7	CASSASGTSYEQYF	TGTGCCAGCAGCGCTAGCGGGACCTCCTACGAGCAGTACTTC
TRBV6-6	NA	TRBD1	TRBJ2-1	CASIPMDRGFVNEQFF	TGTGCCAGCATCCCAATGGACAGGGGATTTGTGAATGAGCAGTTCTTC
TRBV27	NA	TRBD2	TRBJ2-3	CASSSTSGTDTQYF	TGTGCCAGCAGTTCGACTAGCGGGACAGATACGCAGTATTTT
TRBV4-1	NA	TRBD1	TRBJ2-5	CASSQDHRQGETQYF	TGCGCCAGCAGCCAAGATCACCGACAGGGAGAGACCCAGTACTTC
TRBV6-4	NA	NA	TRBJ2-7	CASSDPARQTYYEQYF	TGTGCCAGCAGTGACCCCGCCCGTCAGACGTACTACGAGCAGTACTTC
TRBV29-1	NA	TRBD2	TRBJ2-5	CSVEGVAGGRQETQYF	TGCAGCGTTGAAGGGGTAGCGGGAGGCCGTCAAGAGACCCAGTACTTC
TRBV15	NA	TRBD1	TRBJ2-1	CATQHEGTGINEQFF	TGTGCCACACAGCACGAAGGGACAGGAATCAATGAGCAGTTCTTC
TRBV7-9	few	NA	TRBJ1-1	CASSIMDGNTEAFF	TGTGCCAGCAGTATAATGGACGGGAACACTGAAGCTTTCTTT
TRBV5-1	NA	NA	TRBJ1-6	CASSSRWGADSPLHF	TGCGCCAGCAGCTCCCGGTGGGGGGCTGACTCACCCCTCCACTTT
TRBV19	NA	NA	TRBJ2-1	CASSRSPAVGSYNEQFF	TGTGCCAGTAGTAGAAGCCCCGCCGTGGGCTCCTACAATGAGCAGTTCTTC
TRBV18	NA	TRBD1	TRBJ1-1	CASTRDREGAFF	TGTGCCAGCACACGGGACAGGGAAGGAGCTTTCTTT
TRBV18	NA	NA	TRBJ1-1	CASSPMDSGGGTEAFF	TGTGCCAGCTCACCAATGGACTCCGGAGGGGGCACTGAAGCTTTCTTT
TRBV28	NA	NA	TRBJ2-1	CASSYNTGLNEQFF	TGTGCCAGCAGTTACAATACAGGACTCAATGAGCAGTTCTTC
TRBV11-1	NA	NA	TRBJ2-1	CASSRTGFKYNEQFF	TGTGCCAGCAGCCGAACAGGGTTTAAGTACAATGAGCAGTTCTTC
TRBV18	once	NA	TRBJ1-1	CASSPQALSEAFF	TGTGCCAGCTCACCACAGGCTTTATCCGAAGCTTTCTTT
TRBV30	NA	NA	TRBJ2-7	CAWSVYGYEQYF	TGTGCCTGGAGTGTCTATGGCTACGAGCAGTACTTC
TRBV7-6	NA	NA	TRBJ1-3	CASSLGQYSGNTIYF	TGTGCCAGCAGCTTAGGGCAGTACTCTGGAAACACCATATATTTT
TRBV4-1	NA	NA	TRBJ1-4	CASSQVVGARPTNEKLFF	TGCGCCAGCAGCCAAGTAGTCGGGGCACGACCAACTAATGAAAAACTGTTTTTT
TRBV5-1	NA	TRBD2	TRBJ2-5	CASSLGAGGDETQYF	TGCGCCAGCAGCTTGGGGGCGGGGGGGGATGAGACCCAGTACTTC
TRBV4-1	NA	NA	TRBJ1-6	CASSQDSITLLYNSPLHF	TGCGCCAGCAGCCAGGATTCGATTACGCTTTTATATAATTCACCCCTCCACTTT
TRBV2	NA	TRBD1	TRBJ1-5	CASTGQGSGNQPQHF	TGTGCCAGCACCGGACAGGGGTCAGGGAATCAGCCCCAGCATTTT
TRBV19	once	TRBD2	TRBJ2-5	CASSSPLAELETQYF	TGTGCCAGTAGTAGCCCACTAGCGGAACTTGAGACCCAGTACTTC
TRBV6-5	NA	NA	TRBJ2-3	CASSHTRGTDTQYF	TGTGCCAGCAGCCATACTAGGGGCACAGATACGCAGTATTTT